One sample yielded the 9 T cell receptor beta chains listed below, sequenced in a study of blood T cell repertoires in COVID-19. The assay was immunoSEQ multiplex PCR, and TCRdb's table has in-frame clones only and misses some. The table records around 220,000 clones, around 84% of them present only once. Sequenced sample: peripheral blood. The receptors derive from a man under 40 with active or convalescent COVID-19.

The genes are TRBV7-9 and TRBJ2-1; 13 positions agree with TRBD2. Unmatched junction bases numbered 3, after V lost 4 bases and J lost 3 bases. This CDR3 comprises 16 residues. Germline V gene sequence: CDR1 SEHNR, CDR2 FQNEAQ (reference sequence). In DNA form, the CDR3 reads TGTGCCAGCAGCTGGTGGACTAGCGGGGGCTACAATGAGCAGTTCTTC. It specifies CASSWWTSGGYNEQFF.

This clone was counted a single time. This chain connects TRBV19 to TRBJ2-1; 10 bases align to TRBD2. Germline loops: CDR1 LNHDA, CDR2 SQIVND (reference sequence). The CDR3 loop spans 15 amino acids. V lost 1 base, J lost 10 bases, and 7 bases stayed unmatched. In DNA, the CDR3 is TGTGCCAGTAGTATAGGTCCTAGCGGGAGTGAGGAGCAGTTCTTC. This translates into CASSIGPSGSEEQFF.

The chain is built from TRBV2 and TRBJ2-2, with 9 bases identical to TRBD1. This CDR3 contains 15 residues. Germline values: CDR1 SNHLY, CDR2 FYNNEI. J gave up 4 bases and V 6 bases, and 6 bases lay outside the gene matches. The CDR3 here is CASRGGQGGTGELFF. CDR3 coding DNA: TGTGCCAGCAGGGGGGGACAGGGAGGCACCGGGGAGCTGTTTTTT.

There are a few counts of this clone. The J gene is TRBJ1-5, the V gene TRBV7-9, with TRBD1 as a possible D gene (5 bases). Trimming took 6 bases from V and 3 from J, leaving 12 bases between them. Germline V gives CDR1 SEHNR, CDR2 FQNEAQ (reference sequence). This CDR3 has 14 amino acids. The CDR3, as DNA: TGTGCCAGCAGGGACACCAGGATCAATCAGCCCCAGCATTTT. It yields the protein CASRDTRINQPQHF.

The DNA for the CDR3 is TGTGCCAGCAGCCAAGAGGGGGGGATGGGCTATGGCTACACCTTC. Translated, it gives CASSQEGGMGYGYTF. The chain has TRBV3-1 (or the pseudogene TRBV3-2) and TRBJ1-2; D is perhaps TRBD1 (5 bases). Trimming removed 0 bases from V and 4 bases from J, with 12 bases in between. There are 15 residues in the CDR3. CDR1 is LGHDT, CDR2 YNNKEL, per germline (reference sequence).

This clone appeared a single time. CDR3 residues: CASSPGPGGYTF. CDR3 sequence (DNA): TGTGCCAGCAGCCCAGGGCCCGGTGGCTACACCTTC. This chain connects TRBV5-6 to TRBJ1-2; TRBD1 might be the D (5 bases). Trimming pared 4 bases from V and 7 bases from J, leaving 11 bases between. The CDR3 length is 12 residues. Per the germline V gene, CDR1 is SGHDT and CDR2 is YYEEEE.

The CDR3 loop is CASSRLAGGPSTDTQYF. For the CDR3, the DNA is TGTGCCAGCAGCCGACTAGCGGGGGGTCCTAGCACAGATACGCAGTATTTT. The V call is TRBV6-6, the J call TRBJ2-3; 13 bases fit TRBD2. Germline V gives CDR1 MNHNY, CDR2 SVGAGI (reference sequence). Trimming removed 6 bases from V and 0 bases from J; junction bases left unmatched: 6. This CDR3 region has 17 residues.

The chain carries TRBV6-2 or TRBV6-3 and TRBJ2-7, with 12 bases fitting TRBD2. Germline V lookup: CDR1 MNHEY, CDR2 SVGEGT. The CDR3 totals 15 residues. After removal of 6 bases from V and 5 bases from J, the junction contained 8 bases not matched to a gene. CDR3 nucleotides: TGTGCCAGCAGCACTAGCGGGAGGCCGCCTGACGAGCAGTACTTC. This gives the protein CASSTSGRPPDEQYF.

The rearrangement links TRBV5-5 to TRBJ2-2; 8 bases are a match to TRBD1. V lost 5 bases to trimming and J lost 4 bases; unmatched junction nucleotides: 4. Germline-derived CDR1 and CDR2 are SGHKS and YYEKEE (reference sequence). The CDR3 length is 14 residues. CDR3 in DNA: TGTGCCAGCAGGTTCGGACAGGGCACCGGGGAGCTGTTTTTT. Its protein is CASRFGQGTGELFF.